The 19 T cell receptor beta chains below all came from one sample that was sequenced in a study of beta chain features in type 1 diabetes. cDNA synthesis used the whole RNA isolate, giving expressed TCRB sequences. Here immunoSEQ multiplex PCR was the method, and the copy in TCRdb shows in-frame clones only, minus some. This sample has about 370,000 clones; 8% to 10% occur once, and the top ten carry about 0.6%. Study-wide results and limits: Patients with Type 1 diabetes showed moderately but significantly shorter TCRB CDR3s in all four CD4+ subsets.

The antigens these receptors bind are not known. Specimen: central memory CD4+ T cells from blood. These receptor sequences come from a young man with type 1 diabetes.

The rearrangement uses TRBV7-2 and TRBJ2-2; D gene unclear. Deletions cut 1 base from V and 4 bases from J, with 7 bases between. The germline V gene encodes CDR1 SGHTA and CDR2 FQGNSA. The CDR3 extends over 14 amino acids. CDR3 coding DNA: TGTGCCAGCAGCTTAGGTGTAGGCACCGGGGAGCTGTTTTTT. It encodes CASSLGVGTGELFF. Full variable domain (missing parts from reference TRBV7-2 and TRBJ2-2): GAGVSQSPSNKVTEKGKDVELRCDPISGHTALYWYRQSLGQGLEFLIYFQGNSAPDKSGLPSDRFSAERTGGSVSTLTIQRTQQEDSAVYLCASSLGVGTGELFFGEGSRLTVL.

This clone showed up just a few times. V gene TRBV6-5 combines with J gene TRBJ1-2; 9 nucleotides line up with TRBD1. CDR1 is MNHEY and CDR2 is SVGAGI in the germline V gene. This CDR3 has 13 amino acids. V was clipped by 6 bases and J by 4 bases; unmatched bases: 3. CDR3 sequence reads: CASSPTGGYGYTF. CDR3 coding DNA: TGTGCCAGCAGCCCGACAGGGGGCTATGGCTACACCTTC.

This clone was recorded at least ten times. The rearrangement links TRBV10-3 to TRBJ1-2; D is unresolved. Trimming cost V 3 bases and J 3 bases, with 11 bases left between them. The germline gives CDR1 ENHRY, CDR2 SYGVKD. This CDR3 has 14 residues. CDR3 nucleotides: TGTGCCATCAGTGATAACAGTCGGGACTATGGCTACACCTTC. Its protein product is CAISDNSRDYGYTF.

This clone was counted a few times. The chain links TRBV4-1 to TRBJ1-1, with 7 positions matching TRBD1. Germline CDR1 and CDR2: MGHRA and YSYEKL. V was clipped by 5 bases and J by 0 bases; unmatched bases: 12. The CDR3 is made up of 17 amino acids. The CDR3 DNA reads TGCGCCAGCAGCGTCCGGGACAGACACATTATGAACACTGAAGCTTTCTTT. This codes for CASSVRDRHIMNTEAFF.

The chain combines TRBV5-6 with TRBJ2-5; no definite D call. The DNA end is a closer match to TRBJ2-7, so the J assignment may be wrong. Germline V CDR1 and CDR2: SGHDT, YYEEEE. The CDR3 is 15 residues long. CDR3: CASSLAGASSYEQYF. The CDR3 bases are TGTGCCAGCAGCTTGGCCGGAGCCAGCTCCTACGAGCAGTACTTC.

The rearrangement uses TRBV7-2 and TRBJ1-1; D gene unclear. CDR3 length: 15 residues. Trimming took 6 bases from V and 4 from J, leaving 18 bases between them. Germline CDR1 and CDR2: SGHTA and FQGNSA. The CDR3 region has the DNA TGTGCCAGCAGGTTACGATGGCAGGTTAGCACTGAAGCTTTCTTT. This codes for CASRLRWQVSTEAFF.

The chain couples TRBV6-5 to TRBJ2-2; the D call may be TRBD1 or TRBD2 (5 bases each). The CDR3 consists of 13 residues. Germline CDR1 is MNHEY and CDR2 is SVGAGI. The V gene lost 9 bases and the J gene lost 4 bases, with 12 bases spanning the gap. CDR3 sequence (DNA): TGTGCCAGAAGGGGAGTAACCACCGGGGAGCTGTTTTTT. Its protein product is CARRGVTTGELFF.

The rearrangement joins TRBV7-2 to TRBJ2-5; tentative D call: TRBD2 (6 bases). The CDR3 consists of 15 residues. Trimming shortened V by 5 bases and J by 3 bases, and 16 bases separated the two germline ends. The germline V gene has CDR1 SGHTA and CDR2 FQGNSA. The DNA for the CDR3 is TGTGCCAGCAGCCCCGTGGGGGGACTTGAAGAGACCCAGTACTTC. Its protein product is CASSPVGGLEETQYF.

J is TRBJ2-1 and V is TRBV5-4; 11 nucleotides align to TRBD2. Germline-derived CDR1 and CDR2 are SGHNT and YYREEE (reference sequence). The CDR3 runs to 15 residues. The V and J ends lost 3 bases and 8 bases, in that order; junction bases with no gene match: 7. In DNA, the CDR3 is TGTGCCAGCAGCTCCTTAGCGGGAGGGCGTCATGAGCAGTTCTTC. Its protein product is CASSSLAGGRHEQFF.

This clone was observed a few times. The same CDR3 can be traced to other DNA sequences in this sample. The chain's CDR3 is CATSRDLIGEKLFF. The CDR3 nucleotides are TGTGCCACCAGCAGAGATCTAATCGGTGAAAAACTGTTTTTT. V and J are TRBV15 and TRBJ1-4, with D hard to call. Germline values: CDR1 LNHNV, CDR2 YYDKDF (reference sequence). V lost 0 bases to trimming and J lost 7 bases, with 9 bases between them. The CDR3 contains 14 residues. Full variable domain (rest looked up from reference TRBV15 and TRBJ1-4): DAMVIQNPRYQVTQFGKPVTLSCSQTLNHNVMYWYQQKSSQAPKLLFHYYDKDFNNEADTPDNFQSRRPNTSFCFLDIRSPGLGDTAMYLCATSRDLIGEKLFFGSGTQLSVL.

At least ten counts were recorded for this clone. The CDR3 nucleotides are TGTGCCAGCAGCTTAGATTTAGATCAGCCCCAGCATTTT. It codes for CASSLDLDQPQHF. The rearrangement joins TRBV7-9 to TRBJ1-5; D is ambiguous. Trimming pared 1 base from V and 5 bases from J, leaving 6 bases between. Germline CDR1 reads SEHNR; CDR2 reads FQNEAQ (reference sequence). This CDR3 contains 13 residues. The full variable domain, completed using reference TRBV7-9 and TRBJ1-5, is DTGVSQNPRHKITKRGQNVTFRCDPISEHNRLYWYRQTLGQGPEFLTYFQNEAQLEKSRLLSDRFSAERPKGSFSTLEIQRTEQGDSAMYLCASSLDLDQPQHFGDGTRLSIL.

The gene calls are TRBV7-8 and TRBJ2-1; D might be TRBD2 (6 bases). The germline V gene has CDR1 SGHVS and CDR2 FQNEAQ. This CDR3 comprises 16 residues. Trimming removed 2 bases from V and 4 bases from J, with 15 bases in between. This chain's CDR3 is CASSLLGGTAYNEQFF. Here the CDR3 DNA reads TGTGCCAGCAGCTTACTGGGCGGGACGGCGTACAATGAGCAGTTCTTC. The whole variable domain, remainder taken from reference TRBV7-8 and TRBJ2-1, is GAGVSQSPRYKVAKRGQDVALRCDPISGHVSLFWYQQALGQGPEFLTYFQNEAQLDKSGLPSDRFFAERPEGSVSTLKIQRTQQEDSAVYLCASSLLGGTAYNEQFFGPGTRLTVL.

This clone appeared a few times. V is TRBV10-3 and J is TRBJ2-1; D is unclear. CDR3 size: 11 residues. Germline V gene sequence: CDR1 ENHRY, CDR2 SYGVKD. V lost 4 bases, J lost 8 bases, and 6 bases lay in between. CDR3 loop: CAISVQHEQFF. The CDR3 DNA reads TGTGCCATCAGTGTACAGCATGAGCAGTTCTTC.

This clone was seen only once. The chain uses TRBV6-1 and TRBJ1-4, with D uncertain. Germline assignment: CDR1 MNHNS and CDR2 SASEGT. V was trimmed by 2 bases and J by 8 bases, leaving 12 bases between them. The CDR3 runs to 14 residues. The CDR3 is CASSELGNGEKLFF. The CDR3 coding sequence is TGTGCCAGCAGTGAATTGGGGAATGGAGAAAAACTGTTTTTT.

Notes on this clone: Additional DNA sequences in this sample encode the identical CDR3. CDR3 nucleotide sequence: TGTGCCAGCAGCTTGCAGGGGGCAAGTGAAAAACTGTTTTTT. It codes for CASSLQGASEKLFF. The chain combines TRBV5-4 with TRBJ1-4, with 8 nucleotides matching TRBD1. Unmatched junction bases numbered 3, after V lost 1 base and J lost 7 bases. The CDR3 is 14 residues long. Germline V gene lookup returns CDR1 SGHNT and CDR2 YYREEE (reference sequence). Variable domain in full (rest from reference TRBV5-4 and TRBJ1-4): ETGVTQSPTHLIKTRGQQVTLRCSSQSGHNTVSWYQQALGQGPQFIFQYYREEENGRGNFPPRFSGLQFPNYSSELNVNALELDDSALYLCASSLQGASEKLFFGSGTQLSVL.

Only a few counts were recorded for this clone. The V and J genes are TRBV18 and TRBJ2-3, with no clear D. This CDR3 contains 15 residues. Looked up from germline, CDR1 is KGHSH and CDR2 is LQKENI. V was trimmed by 0 bases and J by 2 bases, leaving 9 bases between them. CDR3 in DNA: TGTGCCAGCTCACCACCTAACAGTAACACAGATACGCAGTATTTT. Translation gives CASSPPNSNTDTQYF.

This chain's CDR3 is CASSLDRHSLAGGKNIQYF. Written as DNA, the CDR3 is TGCGCCAGCAGCTTGGATAGGCATTCTCTAGCGGGGGGCAAAAACATTCAGTACTTC. V usage is TRBV5-1 and J usage is TRBJ2-4, with 11 bases that match TRBD2. The CDR3 has 19 residues. V trimming: 0 bases; J trimming: 3 bases; junction bases outside the gene matches: 11. Germline V gene sequence: CDR1 SGHRS, CDR2 YFSETQ.

This clone was seen more than once but under ten times. The gene calls are TRBV4-1 and TRBJ1-2; perhaps TRBD1 as D (5 bases). CDR3 length equals 18 residues. V lost 4 bases and J lost 4, with 25 bases in between. Per germline, CDR1 MGHRA and CDR2 YSYEKL. The CDR3 region has the DNA TGCGCCAGCAGCCTGAAGGATCTGTGGGACCCCGTCACCTATGGCTACACCTTC. Its protein product is CASSLKDLWDPVTYGYTF.

This clone has more than one count but fewer than ten. Different DNA sequences within this sample yield the same CDR3. V usage is TRBV7-2 and J usage is TRBJ2-1, with unresolved D. The CDR3 runs 14 residues. V was shortened by 2 bases and J by 5 bases, with 10 bases between the two germline ends. Germline CDR1 SGHTA, CDR2 FQGNSA. CDR3 nucleotides: TGTGCCAGCAGCTTACCAACATCGAACAATGAGCAGTTCTTC. This translates into CASSLPTSNNEQFF.